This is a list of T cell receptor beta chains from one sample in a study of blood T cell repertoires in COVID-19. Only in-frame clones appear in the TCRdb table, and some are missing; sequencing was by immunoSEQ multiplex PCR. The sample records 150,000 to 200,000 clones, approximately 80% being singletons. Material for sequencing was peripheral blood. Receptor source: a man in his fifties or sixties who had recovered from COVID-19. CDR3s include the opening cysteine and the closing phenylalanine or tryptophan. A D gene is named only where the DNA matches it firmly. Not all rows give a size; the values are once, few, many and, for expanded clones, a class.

CDR3nt: TGTGCCAGCAGCGGGACAGGGGCTAACTATGGCTACACCTTC; CDR3aa: CASSGTGANYGYTF; d_gene: TRBD1; v_gene: TRBV7-9; j_gene: TRBJ1-2; abundance: few
CDR3nt: TGTGCCAGCAGTTTACCCGAAATCGGGCGGGAGGATAGCACAGATACGCAGTATTTT; CDR3aa: CASSLPEIGREDSTDTQYF; d_gene: TRBD2; v_gene: TRBV27; j_gene: TRBJ2-3; abundance: -
CDR3nt: TGTGCCAGCAGCAATTCTCGGGATCCTTTCACAGATACGCAGTATTTT; CDR3aa: CASSNSRDPFTDTQYF; d_gene: -; v_gene: TRBV11-3; j_gene: TRBJ2-3; abundance: -
CDR3nt: TGTGCCAGCAGTTCAGGCTATGGCTACACCTTC; CDR3aa: CASSSGYGYTF; d_gene: -; v_gene: TRBV28; j_gene: TRBJ1-2; abundance: -
CDR3nt: TGTGCCAGCAGGGCCGGGACAGGGTTCGAAAAACTGTTTTTT; CDR3aa: CASRAGTGFEKLFF; d_gene: TRBD1; v_gene: TRBV2; j_gene: TRBJ1-4; abundance: once
CDR3nt: TGTGCCAGTAGACCGGACAGGGAGAGCACAGATACGCAGTATTTT; CDR3aa: CASRPDRESTDTQYF; d_gene: TRBD1; v_gene: TRBV19; j_gene: TRBJ2-3; abundance: -
CDR3nt: TGTGCCAGCAGCTCGAGTCAGACCCAGTACTTC; CDR3aa: CASSSSQTQYF; d_gene: -; v_gene: TRBV3-1/TRBV3-2; j_gene: TRBJ2-5; abundance: few
CDR3nt: TGTGCCAGCAGTTACTCGAGACAGGTCAACACTGAAGCTTTCTTT; CDR3aa: CASSYSRQVNTEAFF; d_gene: -; v_gene: TRBV6-5; j_gene: TRBJ1-1; abundance: -
CDR3nt: TGTGCCAGCAGTGGGACAGAAAACATTCAGTACTTC; CDR3aa: CASSGTENIQYF; d_gene: -; v_gene: TRBV2; j_gene: TRBJ2-4; abundance: -
CDR3nt: TGTGCCAGCAGACACCTAGCTATGGGCTATGAGCAGTTCTTC; CDR3aa: CASRHLAMGYEQFF; d_gene: -; v_gene: TRBV11-2; j_gene: TRBJ2-1; abundance: -
CDR3nt: TGTGCCAGCAGCCCCGCGGGGACAGAGCATCACCCGAGCTCCTACGAGCAGTACTTC; CDR3aa: CASSPAGTEHHPSSYEQYF; d_gene: -; v_gene: TRBV7-2; j_gene: TRBJ2-7; abundance: -
CDR3nt: TGTGCCAGCAGCCAAGATATAGGACAGCCATCTAGCACAGATACGCAGTATTTT; CDR3aa: CASSQDIGQPSSTDTQYF; d_gene: -; v_gene: TRBV4-2; j_gene: TRBJ2-3; abundance: -
CDR3nt: TGCGCCAGCGGGGACAACATACACACAGATACGCAGTATTTT; CDR3aa: CASGDNIHTDTQYF; d_gene: -; v_gene: TRBV5-1; j_gene: TRBJ2-3; abundance: -
CDR3nt: TGCGCCAGCAGCTCTTTCACGACAGGGAGCGGGGAGACCCAGTACTTC; CDR3aa: CASSSFTTGSGETQYF; d_gene: -; v_gene: TRBV5-1; j_gene: TRBJ2-5; abundance: once
CDR3nt: TGTGCCAGTAGTTCCAGGGATATTGGGAACTATGGCTACACCTTC; CDR3aa: CASSSRDIGNYGYTF; d_gene: -; v_gene: TRBV19; j_gene: TRBJ1-2; abundance: -
CDR3nt: TGTGCCAGCAGCTTAACAGGGGTTAGCTCACCCCTCCACTTT; CDR3aa: CASSLTGVSSPLHF; d_gene: TRBD1; v_gene: TRBV7-9; j_gene: TRBJ1-6; abundance: -
CDR3nt: TGTGCCATCACGACGGGAGGGCCTACCGAGCAGTACTTC; CDR3aa: CAITTGGPTEQYF; d_gene: TRBD2; v_gene: TRBV10-3; j_gene: TRBJ2-7; abundance: few
CDR3nt: TGTGCCAGCAGCCAAGATCTAGCGGGCCGCGCGCAGCCCCAGCATTTT; CDR3aa: CASSQDLAGRAQPQHF; d_gene: -; v_gene: TRBV3-1/TRBV3-2; j_gene: TRBJ1-5; abundance: once
CDR3nt: TGCGCCAGCAGCTTGAGCTACACCGGGGAGCTGTTTTTT; CDR3aa: CASSLSYTGELFF; d_gene: -; v_gene: TRBV5-1; j_gene: TRBJ2-2; abundance: -
CDR3nt: TGTGCCAGCAGTCGAACGTCGGCAACTAATGAAAAACTGTTTTTT; CDR3aa: CASSRTSATNEKLFF; d_gene: -; v_gene: TRBV7-3; j_gene: TRBJ1-4; abundance: -
CDR3nt: TGTGCCAGCGCAACCGGGACAGGAACCATTTGGCGGTTCTTC; CDR3aa: CASATGTGTIWRFF; d_gene: TRBD1; v_gene: TRBV6-5; j_gene: TRBJ2-1; abundance: -
CDR3nt: TGTGCCAGTAACCAGGGGGCTTGGCAGCCCCAGCATTTT; CDR3aa: CASNQGAWQPQHF; d_gene: TRBD1; v_gene: TRBV19; j_gene: TRBJ1-5; abundance: -
CDR3nt: TGTGCCAGCAGTCCCGACAGGGCGAACACTGAAGCTTTCTTT; CDR3aa: CASSPDRANTEAFF; d_gene: TRBD1; v_gene: TRBV7-9; j_gene: TRBJ1-1; abundance: -
CDR3nt: TGTGCCAGCAGTTATCGACGACAGCCCGGCCAAGAGACCCAGTACTTC; CDR3aa: CASSYRRQPGQETQYF; d_gene: -; v_gene: TRBV6-2/TRBV6-3; j_gene: TRBJ2-5; abundance: -
CDR3nt: TGTGCCAGCAGCTCCATAATTGGACTAGCGGGAGGGATGTCCTACGAGCAGTACTTC; CDR3aa: CASSSIIGLAGGMSYEQYF; d_gene: TRBD2; v_gene: TRBV7-9; j_gene: TRBJ2-7; abundance: -
CDR3nt: TGCGCCAGCAGCTCCGACCTACTTAGACGAGGAGCCTACAATGAGCAGTTCTTC; CDR3aa: CASSSDLLRRGAYNEQFF; d_gene: -; v_gene: TRBV5-1; j_gene: TRBJ2-1; abundance: few
CDR3nt: TGTGCCAGCAGTCGGTTAGACACCGGGGAGCTGTTTTTT; CDR3aa: CASSRLDTGELFF; d_gene: -; v_gene: TRBV2; j_gene: TRBJ2-2; abundance: -
CDR3nt: TGTGCCAGCAGCCTACCCAGGGGGCGCACAGATACGCAGTATTTT; CDR3aa: CASSLPRGRTDTQYF; d_gene: TRBD1; v_gene: TRBV5-6; j_gene: TRBJ2-3; abundance: -
CDR3nt: TGTGCCAGCAGCCCTAACACCGGGGAGCTGTTTTTT; CDR3aa: CASSPNTGELFF; d_gene: -; v_gene: TRBV3-1/TRBV3-2; j_gene: TRBJ2-2; abundance: -
CDR3nt: TGTGCCAGCAATGAAGGGGGGGACAATCAGCCCCAGCATTTT; CDR3aa: CASNEGGDNQPQHF; d_gene: -; v_gene: TRBV2; j_gene: TRBJ1-5; abundance: -
CDR3nt: TGCGCCAGCAGCCAAGACCCAACAGGGGCGGTCTATAATTCACCCCTCCACTTT; CDR3aa: CASSQDPTGAVYNSPLHF; d_gene: TRBD1; v_gene: TRBV4-1; j_gene: TRBJ1-6; abundance: once
CDR3nt: TGTGCCAGCAGTCACAGGGGGCGCGTCTATGGCTACACCTTC; CDR3aa: CASSHRGRVYGYTF; d_gene: TRBD1; v_gene: TRBV6-5; j_gene: TRBJ1-2; abundance: many
CDR3nt: TGTGCCAGCAGCCCTGCACACGTCACTGAAGCTTTCTTT; CDR3aa: CASSPAHVTEAFF; d_gene: -; v_gene: TRBV14; j_gene: TRBJ1-1; abundance: -
CDR3nt: TGTGCCAGTAGTATAGATCTTGTGGGGCGCACCGGGGAGCTGTTTTTT; CDR3aa: CASSIDLVGRTGELFF; d_gene: -; v_gene: TRBV19; j_gene: TRBJ2-2; abundance: -
CDR3nt: TGTGCCAGCAGTTACTCAGGACTAGATTTTGCCAATGAGCAGTTCTTC; CDR3aa: CASSYSGLDFANEQFF; d_gene: TRBD2; v_gene: TRBV6-5; j_gene: TRBJ2-1; abundance: -
CDR3nt: TGTGCCTGGAGTGTAGGAGCAGATACGCAGTATTTT; CDR3aa: CAWSVGADTQYF; d_gene: -; v_gene: TRBV30; j_gene: TRBJ2-3; abundance: few
CDR3nt: TGTGCCACTAAGACGACATTTTCCTACGAGCAGTACTTC; CDR3aa: CATKTTFSYEQYF; d_gene: -; v_gene: TRBV27; j_gene: TRBJ2-7; abundance: -
CDR3nt: TGTGCCTGGAGTTGGGGCAGGTCAACCTACGAGCAGTACTTC; CDR3aa: CAWSWGRSTYEQYF; d_gene: -; v_gene: TRBV30; j_gene: TRBJ2-7; abundance: -
CDR3nt: TGTGCCACCCGAACAGGGGACTATGGCTACACCTTC; CDR3aa: CATRTGDYGYTF; d_gene: TRBD1; v_gene: TRBV6-4; j_gene: TRBJ1-2; abundance: -
CDR3nt: TGTGCCAGCAGCTTAGCGCTCGGGGTAGGAACTGAAGCTTTCTTT; CDR3aa: CASSLALGVGTEAFF; d_gene: -; v_gene: TRBV7-9; j_gene: TRBJ1-1; abundance: -
CDR3nt: TGTGCCACCAGCAGCAGGGTTTCGGGCGGAAAACTGTTTTTT; CDR3aa: CATSSRVSGGKLFF; d_gene: -; v_gene: TRBV15; j_gene: TRBJ1-4; abundance: -
CDR3nt: TGTGCCAGCAGCCCCGACGGGGGGGGGTACAATGAGCAGTTCTTC; CDR3aa: CASSPDGGGYNEQFF; d_gene: TRBD2; v_gene: TRBV4-2; j_gene: TRBJ2-1; abundance: -
CDR3nt: TGTGCCAGCAGCGATGGGACAGGGCCTGGCGAGCAGTACTTC; CDR3aa: CASSDGTGPGEQYF; d_gene: TRBD1; v_gene: TRBV3-1/TRBV3-2; j_gene: TRBJ2-7; abundance: -
CDR3nt: TGCAGTGCTAGTTGGGCAGGGTCCGAGACCCAGTACTTC; CDR3aa: CSASWAGSETQYF; d_gene: -; v_gene: TRBV20-1; j_gene: TRBJ2-5; abundance: -